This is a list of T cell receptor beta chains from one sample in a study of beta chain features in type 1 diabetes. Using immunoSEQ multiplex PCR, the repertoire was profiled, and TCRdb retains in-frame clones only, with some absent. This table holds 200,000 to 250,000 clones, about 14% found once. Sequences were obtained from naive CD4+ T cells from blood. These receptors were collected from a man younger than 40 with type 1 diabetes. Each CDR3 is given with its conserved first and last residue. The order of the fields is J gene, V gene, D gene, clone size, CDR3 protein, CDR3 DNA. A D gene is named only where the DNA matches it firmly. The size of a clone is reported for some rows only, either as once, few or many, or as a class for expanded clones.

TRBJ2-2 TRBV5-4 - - CASSLLSGSTGELFF TGTGCCAGCAGCTTGTTATCCGGGAGCACCGGGGAGCTGTTTTTT
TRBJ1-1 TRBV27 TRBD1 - CASRNDRENTEAFF TGTGCCAGCAGGAACGACAGGGAGAACACTGAAGCTTTCTTT
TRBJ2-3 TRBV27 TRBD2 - CASSFRGRQDTQYF TGTGCCAGCAGTTTCCGCGGGAGACAAGATACGCAGTATTTT
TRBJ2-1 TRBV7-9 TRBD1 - CASSKAGGNEQFF TGTGCCAGCAGCAAGGCAGGGGGAAATGAGCAGTTCTTC
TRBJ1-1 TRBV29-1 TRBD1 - CSVIQQGADTEAFF TGCAGCGTTATCCAACAGGGGGCAGACACTGAAGCTTTCTTT
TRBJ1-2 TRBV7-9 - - CASSLIEDYGYTF TGTGCCAGCAGCTTAATAGAAGACTATGGCTACACCTTC
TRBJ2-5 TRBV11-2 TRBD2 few CASSPGGLAGASQYF TGTGCCAGCAGCCCGGGGGGACTAGCGGGAGCGTCCCAGTACTTC
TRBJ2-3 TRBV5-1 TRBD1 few CASSLGQGAGDTQYF TGCGCCAGCAGCCTGGGACAGGGGGCAGGAGATACGCAGTATTTT
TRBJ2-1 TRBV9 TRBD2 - CASSVAGTSSFGEQFF TGTGCCAGCAGCGTAGCCGGGACTAGCTCTTTCGGTGAGCAGTTCTTC
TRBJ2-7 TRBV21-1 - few CASSKGRDSEQYF TGTGCCAGCAGCAAAGGCCGGGATTCCGAGCAGTACTTC
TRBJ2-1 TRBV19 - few CASSRSPGMSMDNEQFF TGTGCCAGTAGTAGATCCCCGGGAATGTCTATGGACAATGAGCAGTTCTTC
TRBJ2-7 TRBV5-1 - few CASSLRPGTNYEQYF TGCGCCAGCAGCTTGAGACCCGGGACAAACTACGAGCAGTACTTC
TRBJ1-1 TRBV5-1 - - CASSLDKGYTEAFF TGCGCCAGCAGCTTGGACAAGGGGTACACTGAAGCTTTCTTT
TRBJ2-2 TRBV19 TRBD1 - CASTYDRGNTGELFF TGTGCCAGTACCTATGACAGGGGGAACACCGGGGAGCTGTTTTTT
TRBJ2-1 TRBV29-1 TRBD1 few CSVAETGGNEQFF TGCAGCGTTGCCGAGACAGGGGGTAATGAGCAGTTCTTC
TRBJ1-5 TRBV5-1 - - CASSPTGQEQPQHF TGCGCCAGCAGCCCTACAGGGCAGGAACAGCCCCAGCATTTT
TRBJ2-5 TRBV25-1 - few CASSEYPIEETQYF TGTGCCAGCAGTGAATACCCTATCGAAGAGACCCAGTACTTC
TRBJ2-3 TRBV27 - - CASSLQGFGDTQYF TGTGCCAGCAGTTTACAGGGGTTCGGAGATACGCAGTATTTT
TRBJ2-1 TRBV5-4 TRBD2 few CASSLGAGEGYNEQFF TGTGCCAGCAGCTTGGGAGCGGGAGAAGGTTACAATGAGCAGTTCTTC
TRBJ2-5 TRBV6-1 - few CASSETPGMETQYF TGTGCCAGCAGTGAAACGCCAGGGATGGAGACCCAGTACTTC
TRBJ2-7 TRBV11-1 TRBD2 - CASTPGLAGAYEQYF TGTGCCAGCACTCCGGGACTAGCGGGAGCTTACGAGCAGTACTTC
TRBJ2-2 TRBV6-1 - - CASSVNRENGELFF TGTGCCAGCAGTGTTAACAGGGAAAACGGGGAGCTGTTTTTT
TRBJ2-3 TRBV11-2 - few CASSIGRSTDTQYF TGTGCCAGCAGTATAGGCAGGAGCACAGATACGCAGTATTTT
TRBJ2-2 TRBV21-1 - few CASRTSNTGELFF TGTGCCAGCAGAACTAGTAACACCGGGGAGCTGTTTTTT
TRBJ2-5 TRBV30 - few CAWSKGQGPETQYF TGTGCCTGGAGTAAGGGGCAGGGCCCAGAGACCCAGTACTTC
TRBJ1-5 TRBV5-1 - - CASSPGTGGNQPQHF TGCGCCAGCAGTCCAGGAACCGGTGGCAATCAGCCCCAGCATTTT
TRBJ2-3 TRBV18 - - CASSRQGTDTQYF TGTGCCAGCTCCCGGCAGGGTACAGATACGCAGTATTTT
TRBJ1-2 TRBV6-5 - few CAVGRGDGYTF TGTGCCGTGGGGAGGGGGGACGGCTACACCTTC
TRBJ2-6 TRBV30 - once CAWSGTASGANVLTF TGTGCCTGGAGTGGGACAGCCTCTGGGGCCAACGTCCTGACTTTC
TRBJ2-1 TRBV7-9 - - CASSLARSSYNEQFF TGTGCCAGCAGCTTAGCGCGAAGCTCCTACAATGAGCAGTTCTTC
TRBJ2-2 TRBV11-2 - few CASSLVTSSGPTNTGELFF TGTGCCAGCAGCTTAGTAACTTCGAGCGGGCCTACGAACACCGGGGAGCTGTTTTTT
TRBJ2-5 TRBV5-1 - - CASSLEAAQETQYF TGCGCCAGCAGCTTGGAGGCAGCGCAAGAGACCCAGTACTTC
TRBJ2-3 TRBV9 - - CASSVGTVSTDTQYF TGTGCCAGCAGCGTAGGGACAGTTAGCACAGATACGCAGTATTTT
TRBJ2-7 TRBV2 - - CASSEWGGGEQYF TGTGCCAGCAGTGAATGGGGAGGGGGTGAGCAGTACTTC
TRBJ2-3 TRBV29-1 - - CSVAVQGQPDTQYF TGCAGCGTTGCGGTGCAGGGTCAGCCAGATACGCAGTATTTT
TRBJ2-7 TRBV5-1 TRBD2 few CASSPPGLAGGLHEQYF TGCGCCAGCAGCCCACCGGGACTAGCGGGAGGGTTACACGAGCAGTACTTC
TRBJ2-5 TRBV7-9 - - CASSPDSGRTETQYF TGTGCCAGCAGCCCCGACAGCGGGCGAACGGAGACCCAGTACTTC
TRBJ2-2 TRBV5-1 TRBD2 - CASSSEGGRIGTGELFF TGCGCCAGCAGCTCGGAGGGAGGGAGGATTGGCACCGGGGAGCTGTTTTTT
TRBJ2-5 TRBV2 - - CASSVGTEETQYF TGTGCCAGCAGTGTTGGGACTGAAGAGACCCAGTACTTC